This is a list of T cell receptor beta chains from one sample in a study of blood T cell repertoires in COVID-19. TCRdb's copy holds only in-frame clones and misses some; the assay was immunoSEQ multiplex PCR. The repertoire holds 200,000 to 300,000 clones, with around 87% as singletons. Sequenced sample: peripheral blood. The receptors come from a woman in her forties or fifties with acute or convalescent COVID-19. Both conserved end residues are trimmed from each CDR3. The order of the fields is CDR3 protein, J gene, V gene.

CDR3: ASSQEGRGRNTIY
J: TRBJ1-3
V: TRBV3-1/TRBV3-2

CDR3: ASGLWAGGLMKNEQF
J: TRBJ2-1
V: TRBV12-5

CDR3: AWSRLAGVGDTQY
J: TRBJ2-3
V: TRBV30

CDR3: ASSVEGASNQPQH
J: TRBJ1-5
V: TRBV9

CDR3: ASSPTGQGETQY
J: TRBJ2-5
V: TRBV28

CDR3: ASSRSGTTQETQY
J: TRBJ2-5
V: TRBV7-3

CDR3: ASSSNSGTKRDQPQH
J: TRBJ1-5
V: TRBV27

CDR3: ASSPGTSGNEQF
J: TRBJ2-1
V: TRBV7-3

CDR3: ASSSDFREAF
J: TRBJ1-1
V: TRBV7-9

CDR3: ASSLVLAGVGELF
J: TRBJ2-2
V: TRBV5-1

CDR3: ASSLEWRDNEQF
J: TRBJ2-1
V: TRBV7-8

CDR3: APLIPQGSGNQPQH
J: TRBJ1-5
V: TRBV24-1

CDR3: ASSSHLQPQH
J: TRBJ1-5
V: TRBV7-2

CDR3: ASRPPGLAGGEQY
J: TRBJ2-7
V: TRBV19

CDR3: ASSYSTGEVVNEQF
J: TRBJ2-1
V: TRBV6-5

CDR3: ATSRDRGRNSPLH
J: TRBJ1-6
V: TRBV15

CDR3: ASRPTGTSGRALNGRQF
J: TRBJ2-1
V: TRBV19

CDR3: ASSLGGDRGVGYT
J: TRBJ1-2
V: TRBV5-5

CDR3: AISGDRGSTSSGNTIY
J: TRBJ1-3
V: TRBV10-3

CDR3: ASSSGQGGF
J: TRBJ1-4
V: TRBV28

CDR3: ASSVSTSSTEQF
J: TRBJ2-1
V: TRBV9

CDR3: ASSEGQGPDTQY
J: TRBJ2-3
V: TRBV5-4

CDR3: ASSVSRDSHTEAF
J: TRBJ1-1
V: TRBV9

CDR3: ASHVTSIPTFVNEQF
J: TRBJ2-1
V: TRBV28

CDR3: ASSVATAGPSDTQY
J: TRBJ2-3
V: TRBV9

CDR3: AWSSDFSGGYT
J: TRBJ1-2
V: TRBV30

CDR3: AIRRGPGGYT
J: TRBJ1-2
V: TRBV10-3

CDR3: ATSDGWEGYT
J: TRBJ1-2
V: TRBV24-1

CDR3: ASSLKDRGTDTQY
J: TRBJ2-3
V: TRBV7-3

CDR3: ASSPRGTRAF
J: TRBJ2-1
V: TRBV7-8

CDR3: ASSEDRINQPQH
J: TRBJ1-5
V: TRBV2

CDR3: ASSRSQGSETQY
J: TRBJ2-5
V: TRBV11-2

CDR3: ASSFQGVGQPQH
J: TRBJ1-5
V: TRBV27

CDR3: ATSEGLAAYNEQF
J: TRBJ2-1
V: TRBV15

CDR3: ASSQGIGQY
J: TRBJ2-7
V: TRBV28

CDR3: ASSPRDRGSTDTQY
J: TRBJ2-3
V: TRBV28

CDR3: ASSPGGTVLMNTEAF
J: TRBJ1-1
V: TRBV5-4

CDR3: ASSFRVVGTDTQY
J: TRBJ2-3
V: TRBV5-1

CDR3: ASSLGYSGGNTIY
J: TRBJ1-3
V: TRBV7-2

CDR3: AWSPGFSGNTIY
J: TRBJ1-3
V: TRBV30

CDR3: ASSTPGQGNTEAF
J: TRBJ1-1
V: TRBV6-5

CDR3: ASSQDRGTTNEKLF
J: TRBJ1-4
V: TRBV4-2

CDR3: ASSPRQGQETQY
J: TRBJ2-5
V: TRBV9

CDR3: ASSPLTNSGTDTQY
J: TRBJ2-3
V: TRBV3-1/TRBV3-2

CDR3: ASSFGQFYGYT
J: TRBJ1-2
V: TRBV5-1

CDR3: ASSTGYYGYT
J: TRBJ1-2
V: TRBV2

CDR3: SAEGAYGYT
J: TRBJ1-2
V: TRBV20-1

CDR3: ASSLGGTEKLF
J: TRBJ1-4
V: TRBV7-9

CDR3: ASSPGRSGRAGDEQY
J: TRBJ2-7
V: TRBV5-1

CDR3: AWKAPRVGWGDTQY
J: TRBJ2-3
V: TRBV30

CDR3: ASSLAVGYEQY
J: TRBJ2-7
V: TRBV12-3/TRBV12-4

CDR3: ASSGDRGFNSNQPQH
J: TRBJ1-5
V: TRBV19

CDR3: ASNQGGEQY
J: TRBJ2-7
V: TRBV7-9

CDR3: ASSPTEREHPYEQY
J: TRBJ2-7
V: TRBV23-1

CDR3: ASSGYPDKETQY
J: TRBJ2-5
V: TRBV2

CDR3: ATSDPRGAGTEAF
J: TRBJ1-1
V: TRBV24-1